Listed below are T cell receptor beta chains from one sample, sequenced in a study of PD-1 blockade in mismatch repair-deficient tumors. TCRdb's table, derived via immunoSEQ multiplex PCR, lists solely in-frame clones and lacks some. The table lists some 22,000 clones, about four fifths of them singletons. The specimen comprised peripheral blood, sampled 2 weeks after starting pembrolizumab. These TCRs come from an adult with mismatch repair-deficient cancer. Each CDR3 is given with its conserved first and last residue. Each record gives: CDR3 protein, CDR3 DNA, D gene, clone size, J gene, V gene. D genes are given only for firm matches. The size entry is marked missing in some rows and otherwise reads once, few, many or a size class.

CASSLEVGGYTEAFF | TGTGCCAGCAGCTTAGAAGTAGGAGGGTATACTGAAGCTTTCTTT | . | . | TRBJ1-1 | TRBV5-6
CASGPPLCEAFF | TGTGCTAGTGGTCCCCCCTTGTGCGAAGCTTTCTTT | . | . | TRBJ1-1 | TRBV12-5
CASSAGTSSYEQYF | TGCGCCAGCAGCGCCGGGACTAGCTCCTACGAGCAGTACTTC | TRBD2 | . | TRBJ2-7 | TRBV5-1
CASSLRDYNEQFF | TGTGCCAGCAGCCTCCGGGACTACAATGAGCAGTTCTTC | . | . | TRBJ2-1 | TRBV6-5
CASSPILRSGSNNEQFF | TGTGCCAGCTCACCAATCCTGCGTAGCGGGAGCAACAATGAGCAGTTCTTC | TRBD2 | . | TRBJ2-1 | TRBV18
CAISEGLAGMTDTQYF | TGTGCCATCAGTGAGGGACTAGCGGGGATGACAGATACGCAGTATTTT | TRBD2 | . | TRBJ2-3 | TRBV10-3
CASSPSRGGTEAFF | TGTGCCAGCAGTCCCTCCAGGGGTGGCACTGAAGCTTTCTTT | . | . | TRBJ1-1 | TRBV28
CASSLPGDSNQPQHF | TGTGCCAGCAGCCTCCCCGGGGATAGCAATCAGCCCCAGCATTTT | . | . | TRBJ1-5 | TRBV2
CASSPGTQTAGITEAFF | TGCGCCAGCAGCCCGGGGACCCAAACAGCGGGGATCACTGAAGCTTTCTTT | . | . | TRBJ1-1 | TRBV5-1
CASSPGAGGTATQYF | TGTGCCAGCAGCCCCGGAGCGGGGGGGACGGCGACCCAGTACTTC | TRBD2 | . | TRBJ2-5 | TRBV7-6
CASSGGRETDTQYF | TGTGCCAGCAGTGGGGGCAGGGAGACAGATACGCAGTATTTT | . | . | TRBJ2-3 | TRBV28
CASSRGLAGTNGELFF | TGTGCCAGCAGCCGGGGACTAGCGGGGACGAACGGGGAGCTGTTTTTT | TRBD2 | . | TRBJ2-2 | TRBV5-5
CASTRLAGINEQFF | TGTGCCAGCACAAGGCTAGCGGGGATCAATGAGCAGTTCTTC | TRBD2 | . | TRBJ2-1 | TRBV2
CASSRGTSPYNEQFF | TGTGCCAGCAGCCGTGGGACTAGTCCTTACAATGAGCAGTTCTTC | TRBD2 | once | TRBJ2-1 | TRBV4-2
CASSQEDSSGANVLTF | TGTGCCAGCAGCCAAGAAGACAGCTCTGGGGCCAACGTCCTGACTTTC | . | . | TRBJ2-6 | TRBV4-2
CASSERREQPQHF | TGCGCCAGCAGTGAGCGACGCGAACAGCCCCAGCATTTT | . | . | TRBJ1-5 | TRBV10-2
CAWSALRNNEKLFF | TGTGCCTGGAGTGCCCTGAGGAACAATGAAAAACTGTTTTTT | . | . | TRBJ1-4 | TRBV30
CASSEGRTYEQYF | TGTGCCAGCAGTGAAGGCAGGACTTACGAGCAGTACTTC | . | . | TRBJ2-7 | TRBV2
CASTPPGAYEQYF | TGTGCCAGCACTCCCCCAGGAGCCTACGAGCAGTACTTC | . | . | TRBJ2-7 | TRBV28
CASSYSEGSGDTQYF | TGTGCCAGCAGTTACTCGGAAGGGTCGGGAGATACGCAGTATTTT | . | few | TRBJ2-3 | TRBV6-6
CASSYGTGVYEQYF | TGTGCCAGCAGTTACGGGACAGGAGTTTACGAGCAGTACTTC | TRBD1 | . | TRBJ2-7 | TRBV27
CASSDRTSGRGEQYF | TGTGCCAGCAGCGACCGGACTAGCGGGAGAGGTGAGCAGTACTTC | TRBD2 | . | TRBJ2-7 | TRBV7-6
CASSLLGRSNTGELFF | TGTGCCAGCAGTTTATTGGGCAGGTCGAACACCGGGGAGCTGTTTTTT | . | . | TRBJ2-2 | TRBV28
CASSPTVAGEQYF | TGTGCCAGCAGTCCTACGGTTGCTGGTGAGCAGTACTTC | . | large | TRBJ2-7 | TRBV27
CASSLGEGAKNIQYF | TGTGCCAGCAGCTTAGGGGAGGGGGCCAAAAACATTCAGTACTTC | TRBD2 | . | TRBJ2-4 | TRBV7-8
CASSSGSQYEQFF | TGTGCCAGTTCTAGCGGGAGCCAATATGAGCAGTTCTTC | TRBD2 | . | TRBJ2-1 | TRBV19
CAISEYGGQETQYF | TGTGCCATCAGTGAGTACGGGGGCCAAGAGACCCAGTACTTC | . | . | TRBJ2-5 | TRBV10-3
CASSQGLADHYNEQFF | TGCGCCAGCAGCCAAGGGCTAGCGGATCACTACAATGAGCAGTTCTTC | TRBD2 | . | TRBJ2-1 | TRBV4-1
CASSYRLADGELFF | TGTGCCAGCAGTTACCGACTAGCTGACGGGGAGCTGTTTTTT | TRBD2 | . | TRBJ2-2 | TRBV6-5
CASSLGQGTDTQYF | TGTGCCAGCAGCTTAGGACAGGGCACAGATACGCAGTATTTT | TRBD1 | . | TRBJ2-3 | TRBV6-5
CASSLNSGQETQYF | TGTGCCAGCAGTCTTAACAGCGGCCAAGAGACCCAGTACTTC | . | . | TRBJ2-5 | TRBV6-1
CASSQIPPGLIAETQYF | TGCGCCAGCAGCCAAATACCGCCAGGGCTCATTGCAGAGACCCAGTACTTC | . | . | TRBJ2-5 | TRBV4-1
CASSDGLDQETQYF | TGTGCCAGCAGTGACGGCTTGGACCAAGAGACCCAGTACTTC | . | once | TRBJ2-5 | TRBV6-5
CASSVSGSSYNEQFF | TGTGCCAGCAGCGTTAGCGGGAGTTCCTACAATGAGCAGTTCTTC | TRBD2 | . | TRBJ2-1 | TRBV7-6
CASRGGTVNQPQHF | TGCGCCAGCAGGGGGGGGACGGTAAATCAGCCCCAGCATTTT | . | few | TRBJ1-5 | TRBV10-2
CASTSYSPVKAGVNTGELFF | TGTGCCAGCACTTCGTACAGCCCCGTTAAAGCGGGAGTTAACACCGGGGAGCTGTTTTTT | TRBD2 | . | TRBJ2-2 | TRBV27
CASSDRIFGYEQYF | TGTGCCAGCAGTGACAGGATTTTCGGCTACGAGCAGTACTTC | . | few | TRBJ2-7 | TRBV6-1
CASTETETDTQYF | TGTGCCAGCACCGAAACAGAAACAGATACGCAGTATTTT | . | . | TRBJ2-3 | TRBV6-1
CASSLRDPPYNEQFF | TGTGCCAGCAGTCTCCGGGACCCTCCCTACAATGAGCAGTTCTTC | . | . | TRBJ2-1 | TRBV2
CASSLARWLAGAYNEQFF | TGTGCCAGCAGCTTAGCGAGGTGGCTAGCGGGGGCCTACAATGAGCAGTTCTTC | TRBD2 | once | TRBJ2-1 | TRBV7-8
CASTRSGTNLLEQYF | TGTGCCAGCACCCGATCCGGGACTAATTTGTTGGAGCAGTACTTC | TRBD2 | . | TRBJ2-7 | TRBV6-4
CASSWRDTEAFF | TGTGCCAGCAGCTGGAGGGACACTGAAGCTTTCTTT | . | . | TRBJ1-1 | TRBV5-6
CASSPPLAGGYNEQFF | TGTGCCAGCTCACCACCGCTAGCGGGAGGCTACAATGAGCAGTTCTTC | TRBD2 | . | TRBJ2-1 | TRBV18
CASSLSYGNTIYF | TGTGCCAGCAGTTTATCTTATGGAAACACCATATATTTT | . | . | TRBJ1-3 | TRBV27
CATSRAGDGNQPQHF | TGTGCCACCAGCAGAGCAGGGGATGGCAATCAGCCCCAGCATTTT | . | . | TRBJ1-5 | TRBV15
CASSAFAGVTGELFF | TGTGCCAGCAGTGCTTTTGCGGGAGTTACCGGGGAGCTGTTTTTT | TRBD2 | . | TRBJ2-2 | TRBV2
CASSIILQANQPQHF | TGTGCCAGTAGTATAATTCTCCAGGCCAATCAACCCCAGCATTTT | . | . | TRBJ1-5 | TRBV19